This TCR beta chain was profiled in a study of T cells after yellow fever vaccination. Study context: Researchers used SMART-Seq v4 Ultra Low Input to prepare fractions that had low cell numbers. Study results and caveats: Overall, a small share of clonotypes was seen in both CD4 and CD8 compartments. Post-booster repertoires contained most primary-vaccination clones again (about 95% CD4, around 88% CD8).

Germline lookup yields CDR1 KGHDR and CDR2 SFDVKD. V lost 4 bases to trimming and J lost 14 bases, with 25 bases between them. CDR3 length: 15 amino acids. This clonotype was seen a few times. The target antigen is unknown. TCRdb ran MiXCR on the 5' RACE reads and lists one entry per CDR3 protein. Among 500,000 to 550,000 distinct CDR3 sequences listed, just over 20% were seen once. The TCR comes from a man younger than 30 who received the YFV17D yellow fever vaccine. The chain has TRBV24-1 and TRBJ1-2; D gene unclear. The sequenced sample was PBMCs, obtained roughly 20 days after the first yellow fever vaccination. CDR3 in amino acids: CATSDPGEFSMAMTF. The CDR3 DNA reads as TGTGCCACCAGTGACCCCGGGGAGTTTAGTATGGCTATGACCTTC.